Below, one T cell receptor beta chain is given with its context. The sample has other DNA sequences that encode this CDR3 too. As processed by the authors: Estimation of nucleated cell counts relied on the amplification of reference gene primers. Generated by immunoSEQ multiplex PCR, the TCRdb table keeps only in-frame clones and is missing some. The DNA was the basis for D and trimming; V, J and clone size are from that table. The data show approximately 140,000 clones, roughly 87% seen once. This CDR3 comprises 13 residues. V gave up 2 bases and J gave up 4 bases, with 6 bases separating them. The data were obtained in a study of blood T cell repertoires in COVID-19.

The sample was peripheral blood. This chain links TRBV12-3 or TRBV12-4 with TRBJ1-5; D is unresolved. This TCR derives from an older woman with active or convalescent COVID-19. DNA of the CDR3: TGTGCCAGCAGTTTATCGGGGAATCAGCCCCAGCATTTT. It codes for CASSLSGNQPQHF.